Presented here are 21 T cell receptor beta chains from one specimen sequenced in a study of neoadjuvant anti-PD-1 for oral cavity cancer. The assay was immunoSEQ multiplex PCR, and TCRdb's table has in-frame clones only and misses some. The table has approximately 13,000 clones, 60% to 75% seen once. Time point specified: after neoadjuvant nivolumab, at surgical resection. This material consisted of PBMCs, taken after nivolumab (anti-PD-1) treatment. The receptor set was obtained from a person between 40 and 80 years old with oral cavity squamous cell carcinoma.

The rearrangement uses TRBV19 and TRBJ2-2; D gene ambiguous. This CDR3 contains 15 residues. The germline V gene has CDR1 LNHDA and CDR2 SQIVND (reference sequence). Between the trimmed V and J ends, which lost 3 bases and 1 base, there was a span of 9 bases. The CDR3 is CASSMTGGNTGELFF. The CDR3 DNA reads TGTGCCAGTAGTATGACGGGCGGGAACACCGGGGAGCTGTTTTTT.

The CDR3 bases are TGCGCCAGCAGCCAAGAGGGCCTAACTAGCGGGGGCTACGAGCAGTACTTC. Translated, it gives CASSQEGLTSGGYEQYF. The genes are TRBV4-1 and TRBJ2-7, with 11 bases lining up with TRBD2. J was trimmed by 3 bases and V by 0 bases; bases with no gene match: 7. Germline V gene lookup returns CDR1 MGHRA and CDR2 YSYEKL. The CDR3 contains 17 residues.

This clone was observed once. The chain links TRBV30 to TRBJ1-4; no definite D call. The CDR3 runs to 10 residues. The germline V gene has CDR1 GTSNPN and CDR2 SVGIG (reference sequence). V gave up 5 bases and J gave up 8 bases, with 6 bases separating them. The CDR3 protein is CAWGREKLFF. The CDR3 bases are TGTGCCTGGGGTAGGGAAAAACTGTTTTTT.

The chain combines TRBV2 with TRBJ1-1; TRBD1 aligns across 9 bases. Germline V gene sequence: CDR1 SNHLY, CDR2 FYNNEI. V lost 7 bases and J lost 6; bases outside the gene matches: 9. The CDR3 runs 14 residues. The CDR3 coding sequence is TGTGCCAGCATACAGGGGGCTGTTATTGCTGAAGCTTTCTTT. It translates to CASIQGAVIAEAFF.

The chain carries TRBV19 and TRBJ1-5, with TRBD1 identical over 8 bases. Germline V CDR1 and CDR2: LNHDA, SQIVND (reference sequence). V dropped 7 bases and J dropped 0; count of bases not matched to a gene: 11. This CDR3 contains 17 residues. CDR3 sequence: CASTTINRGSSNQPQHF. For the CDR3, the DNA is TGTGCCAGTACAACCATTAACAGGGGGAGTAGCAATCAGCCCCAGCATTTT.

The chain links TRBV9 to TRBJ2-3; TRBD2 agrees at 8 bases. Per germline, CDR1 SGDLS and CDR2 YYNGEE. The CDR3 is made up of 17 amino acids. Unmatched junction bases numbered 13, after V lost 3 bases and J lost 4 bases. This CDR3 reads CASSAGGTYTAADTQYF. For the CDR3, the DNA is TGTGCCAGCAGCGCGGGGGGGACTTACACAGCGGCAGATACGCAGTATTTT.

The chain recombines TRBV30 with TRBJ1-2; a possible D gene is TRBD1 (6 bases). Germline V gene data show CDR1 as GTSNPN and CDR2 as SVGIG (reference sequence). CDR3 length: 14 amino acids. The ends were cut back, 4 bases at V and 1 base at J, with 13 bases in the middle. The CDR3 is CAWTPGQINYGYTF. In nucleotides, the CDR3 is TGTGCCTGGACCCCCGGACAGATTAACTATGGCTACACCTTC.

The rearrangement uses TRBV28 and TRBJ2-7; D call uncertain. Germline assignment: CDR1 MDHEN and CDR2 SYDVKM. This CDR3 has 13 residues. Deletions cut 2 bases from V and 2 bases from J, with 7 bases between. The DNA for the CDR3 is TGTGCCAGCAGTTTACAGGATCCCTACGAGCAGTACTTC. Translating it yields CASSLQDPYEQYF.

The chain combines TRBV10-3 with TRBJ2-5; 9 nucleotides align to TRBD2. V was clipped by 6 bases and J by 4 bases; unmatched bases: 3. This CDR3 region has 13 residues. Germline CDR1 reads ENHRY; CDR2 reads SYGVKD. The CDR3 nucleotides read TGTGCCATCAGCGTAGCGGGAGCAGAGACCCAGTACTTC. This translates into CAISVAGAETQYF.

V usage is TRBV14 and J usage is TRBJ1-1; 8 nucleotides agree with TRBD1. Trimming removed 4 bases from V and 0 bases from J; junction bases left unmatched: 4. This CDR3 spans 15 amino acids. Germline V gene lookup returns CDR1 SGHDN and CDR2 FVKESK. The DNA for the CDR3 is TGTGCCAGCAGCCCTAACAGGGGGATGAACACTGAAGCTTTCTTT. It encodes CASSPNRGMNTEAFF.

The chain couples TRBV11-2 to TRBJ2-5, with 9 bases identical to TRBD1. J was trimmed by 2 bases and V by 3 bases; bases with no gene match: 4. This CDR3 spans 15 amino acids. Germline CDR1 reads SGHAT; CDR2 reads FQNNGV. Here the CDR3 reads CASSFGQGRQETQYF. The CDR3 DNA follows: TGTGCCAGCAGCTTCGGACAGGGGAGGCAAGAGACCCAGTACTTC.

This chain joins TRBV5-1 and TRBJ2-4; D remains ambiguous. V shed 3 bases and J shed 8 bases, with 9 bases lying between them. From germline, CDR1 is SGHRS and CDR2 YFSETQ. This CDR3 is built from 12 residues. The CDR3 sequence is CASSSLGYIQYF. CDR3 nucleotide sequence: TGCGCCAGCAGCTCCCTAGGGTACATTCAGTACTTC. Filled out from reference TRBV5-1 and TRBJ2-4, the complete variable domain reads KAGVTQTPRYLIKTRGQQVTLSCSPISGHRSVSWYQQTPGQGLQFLFEYFSETQRNKGNFPGRFSGRQFSNSRSEMNVSTLELGDSALYLCASSSLGYIQYFGAGTRLSVL.

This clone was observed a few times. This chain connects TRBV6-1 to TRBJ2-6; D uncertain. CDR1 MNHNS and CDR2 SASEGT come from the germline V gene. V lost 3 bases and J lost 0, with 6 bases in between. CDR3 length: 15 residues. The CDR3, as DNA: TGTGCCAGCAGTGACTACCGCTCTGGGGCCAACGTCCTGACTTTC. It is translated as CASSDYRSGANVLTF.

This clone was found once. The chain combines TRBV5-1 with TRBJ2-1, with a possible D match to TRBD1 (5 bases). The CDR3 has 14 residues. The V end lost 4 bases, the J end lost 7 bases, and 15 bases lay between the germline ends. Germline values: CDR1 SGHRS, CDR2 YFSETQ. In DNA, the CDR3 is TGCGCCAGCAGCCCCCAGGCAGGGTGGAATGAGCAGTTCTTC. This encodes CASSPQAGWNEQFF.

The CDR3: CASSLDPGGLGELFF. The DNA for the CDR3 is TGCGCCAGCAGCTTGGATCCAGGTGGGCTGGGGGAGCTGTTTTTT. This sequence joins TRBV5-1 and TRBJ2-2, with D uncertain. Germline CDR1 reads SGHRS; CDR2 reads YFSETQ. The CDR3 contains 15 residues. V was shortened by 0 bases and J by 8 bases, with 14 bases between the two germline ends.

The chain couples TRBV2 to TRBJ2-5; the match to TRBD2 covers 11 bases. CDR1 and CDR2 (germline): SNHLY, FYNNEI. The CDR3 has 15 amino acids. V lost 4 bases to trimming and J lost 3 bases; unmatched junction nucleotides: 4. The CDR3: CASSGGGLAEETQYF. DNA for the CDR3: TGTGCCAGCAGTGGGGGGGGACTAGCGGAAGAGACCCAGTACTTC.

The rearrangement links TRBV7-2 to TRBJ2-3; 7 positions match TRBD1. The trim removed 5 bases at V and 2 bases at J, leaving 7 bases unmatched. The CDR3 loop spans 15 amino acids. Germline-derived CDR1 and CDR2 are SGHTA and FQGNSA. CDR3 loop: CASSRQGQPTDTQYF. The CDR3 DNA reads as TGTGCCAGCAGCCGACAGGGACAGCCCACAGATACGCAGTATTTT.

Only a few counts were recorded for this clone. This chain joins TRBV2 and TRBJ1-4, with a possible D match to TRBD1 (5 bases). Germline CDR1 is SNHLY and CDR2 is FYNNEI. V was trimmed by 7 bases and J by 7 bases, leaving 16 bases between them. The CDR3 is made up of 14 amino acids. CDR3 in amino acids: CASTWGTDGEKLFF. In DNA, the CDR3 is TGTGCCAGCACGTGGGGGACCGACGGTGAAAAACTGTTTTTT.

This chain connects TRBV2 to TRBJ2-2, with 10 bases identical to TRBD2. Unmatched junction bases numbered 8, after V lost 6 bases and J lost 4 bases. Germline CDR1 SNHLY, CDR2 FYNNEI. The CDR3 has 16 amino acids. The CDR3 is CASRSGTSVPTGELFF. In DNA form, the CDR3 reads TGTGCCAGCAGATCCGGGACTAGCGTCCCCACCGGGGAGCTGTTTTTT.

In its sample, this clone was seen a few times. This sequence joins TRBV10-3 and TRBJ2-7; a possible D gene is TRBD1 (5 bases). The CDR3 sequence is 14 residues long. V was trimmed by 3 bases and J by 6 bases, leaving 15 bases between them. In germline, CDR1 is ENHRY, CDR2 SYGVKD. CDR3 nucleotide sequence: TGTGCCATCAGTGATTGGGCAGGGTCGGGCGAGCAGTACTTC. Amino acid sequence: CAISDWAGSGEQYF.

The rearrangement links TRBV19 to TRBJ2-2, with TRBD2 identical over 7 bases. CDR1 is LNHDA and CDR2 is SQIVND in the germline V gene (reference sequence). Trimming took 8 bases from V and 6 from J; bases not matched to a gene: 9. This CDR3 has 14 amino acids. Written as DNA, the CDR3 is TGTGCCAGTGGAAGCGGGGTTATCGCCGGGGAGCTGTTTTTT. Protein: CASGSGVIAGELFF.